These 5 T cell receptor beta chains share one sample of origin, sequenced in a study of Ad26.COV2.S vaccination and SARS-CoV-2 variants. Assay: immunoSEQ multiplex PCR; the TCRdb copy retains only in-frame clones and omits some. The sample carries some 350,000 clones, 90% to 95% recorded once. The sequencing used peripheral blood, collected after recovery from COVID-19. Receptor source: a human donor who had recovered from COVID-19.

Concerning this clone: Other DNA variants within this sample encode the same CDR3. The CDR3 coding sequence is TGTGCCAGCTCACCACCCCAGGGGCAAGAGACCCAGTACTTC. As protein: CASSPPQGQETQYF. The chain couples TRBV18 to TRBJ2-5; tentatively, D is TRBD1 (6 bases). V lost 0 bases and J lost 2, with 7 bases in between. CDR3 length: 14 residues. Germline V CDR1 and CDR2: KGHSH, LQKENI.

V usage is TRBV2 and J usage is TRBJ1-1, with a possible D match to TRBD1 (5 bases). This CDR3 contains 15 residues. Between the trimmed V and J ends, which lost 6 bases and 5 bases, there was a span of 19 bases. Germline CDR1 reads SNHLY; CDR2 reads FYNNEI. The CDR3 bases are TGTGCCAGCAGAGACACCCTGGGGAGGGGAACTGAAGCTTTCTTT. Translated: CASRDTLGRGTEAFF. The full variable domain, completed using reference TRBV2 and TRBJ1-1, is EPEVTQTPSHQVTQMGQEVILRCVPISNHLYFYWYRQILGQKVEFLVSFYNNEISEKSEIFDDQFSVERPDGSNFTLKIRSTKLEDSAMYFCASRDTLGRGTEAFFGQGTRLTVV.

This chain uses TRBV14 with TRBJ1-4, with a weak D call TRBD1 (6 bases). Germline CDR1 reads SGHDN; CDR2 reads FVKESK. V gave up 4 bases and J gave up 8 bases, with 17 bases separating them. The CDR3 has 15 residues. CDR3: CASSPRTARGEKLFF. The DNA for the CDR3 is TGTGCCAGCAGCCCCAGGACAGCCCGAGGCGAAAAACTGTTTTTT.

Of note for this clone: The same CDR3 is also encoded by other DNA sequences in this sample. This chain connects TRBV5-6 to TRBJ1-1; tentative D call: TRBD1 (6 bases). This CDR3 comprises 14 residues. With 5 bases removed from V and 2 bases from J, the gap between germline ends came to 13 bases. Germline CDR1 SGHDT, CDR2 YYEEEE. CDR3 sequence (DNA): TGTGCCAGCAGGCCTACAGGGCGAAACACTGAAGCTTTCTTT. Protein sequence: CASRPTGRNTEAFF.

This chain links TRBV5-3 with TRBJ1-2, with TRBD1 as a possible D gene (6 bases). TRBV5-3 is designated an ORF whose function remains uncertain. CDR3 length: 13 residues. Trimming shortened V by 4 bases and J by 2 bases, and 9 bases separated the two germline ends. Written as DNA, the CDR3 is TGTGCCAGAAGCCAGGACAGAAACTATGGCTACACCTTC. Residues: CARSQDRNYGYTF.